This TCR beta chain was found in a study of T cells in Graves' hyperthyroidism and ophthalmopathy. Germline V gene lookup returns CDR1 SGHRS and CDR2 YFSETQ. The CDR3 extends over 13 amino acids. Trimming left V 0 bases short and J 4 bases short, with 5 bases between. Notes on this clonotype: Its antigen is currently unknown.

PBMCs were sourced from more than 9 ml fresh peripheral blood. Findings of the study overall: The model anticipated ophthalmopathy a median around six months pre-onset. In the blood, most expanded thyroid clonotypes above 0.001 appeared as well.

Amplification yielded TCR beta CDR3 regions, with RNA transcripts as the source. The study used the HTBI primer set for a first-round RT-PCR of the TCR CDR3. TCRdb itself ran the multiplex PCR reads through MiXCR, one entry per CDR3 protein. The data show a few hundred thousand distinct CDR3 sequences, about 18% seen once. This sequence originates from a woman in her fifties or sixties with Graves' hyperthyroidism. The chain carries TRBV5-1 and TRBJ1-5, with D hard to call. Material for sequencing was blood. CDR3 in amino acids: CASSLDPNQPQHF. The CDR3 nucleotides are TGCGCCAGCAGCTTGGATCCGAATCAGCCCCAGCATTTT.